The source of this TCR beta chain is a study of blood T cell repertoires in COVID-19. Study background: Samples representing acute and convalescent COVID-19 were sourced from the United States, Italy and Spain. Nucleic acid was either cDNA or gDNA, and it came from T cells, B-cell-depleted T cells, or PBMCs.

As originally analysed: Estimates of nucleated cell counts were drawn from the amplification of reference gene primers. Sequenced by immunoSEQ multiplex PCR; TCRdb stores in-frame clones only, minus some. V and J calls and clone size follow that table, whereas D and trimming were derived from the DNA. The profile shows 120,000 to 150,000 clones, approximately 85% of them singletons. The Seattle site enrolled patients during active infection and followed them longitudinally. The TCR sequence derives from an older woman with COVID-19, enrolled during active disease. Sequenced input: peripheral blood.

The DNA for the CDR3 is TGTGCCAGCTCACCAGCGATTAGGGAGTATAACACTGAAGCTTTCTTT. This sequence encodes CASSPAIREYNTEAFF. The J gene is TRBJ1-1, the V gene TRBV18; D gene uncertain. The V gene's germline CDR1 is KGHSH and CDR2 LQKENI. This CDR3 is built from 16 residues. Trimming cost V 2 bases and J 2 bases, with 15 bases left between them.